This T cell receptor beta chain comes out of a study of shared clonotypes between healthy human individuals. Overall study findings and caveats: How much donors shared clonotypes was expected to be affected by sequencing depth.

TCRdb's copy holds only in-frame clones and misses some; the assay was immunoSEQ multiplex PCR. This sample has hundreds of thousands of clones, with over 60% found just once. Germline CDR1 MDHEN, CDR2 SYDVKM. Losses at the gene ends were 6 bases for V and 4 bases for J; bases not matched to a gene: 5. The CDR3 runs 15 residues. Concerning this clone itself: The target antigen is unknown.

Genomic DNA of unsorted samples came from 90 million to 95 million PBMCs. This receptor was taken from a woman aged 40 to 55 in good health. Some clones in this sample may be carry-over from other donors' samples. Sequencing was done on a sample of PBMCs. The chain is built from TRBV28 and TRBJ2-1; 11 bases match TRBD2. The CDR3 protein is CASRVLAGDYNEQFF. CDR3 DNA sequence: TGTGCCAGCAGGGTACTAGCGGGAGATTACAATGAGCAGTTCTTC.